Following are 15 T cell receptor beta chains from one sample sequenced in a study of blood T cell repertoires in COVID-19. Clones were sequenced by immunoSEQ multiplex PCR, and TCRdb holds only the in-frame ones, with some missing. The sample contains around 460,000 clones, about 87% of which appear only once. What was sequenced was peripheral blood. The source is a man aged 18 to 29 with COVID-19, enrolled during active disease.

The chain combines TRBV24-1 with TRBJ2-7; 10 bases agree with TRBD1. V lost 8 bases, J lost 6 bases, and 6 bases stayed unmatched. The CDR3 has 13 amino acids. CDR1 KGHDR and CDR2 SFDVKD come from the germline V gene. The CDR3 DNA reads TGTGCCACCACCGGGACAGGGGCCGGCGAGCAGTACTTC. This gives the protein CATTGTGAGEQYF.

The chain has TRBV2 and TRBJ2-3, with unresolved D. The CDR3 covers 16 residues. V lost 1 base, J lost 2 bases, and 13 bases lay in between. Looked up from germline, CDR1 is SNHLY and CDR2 is FYNNEI. This chain's CDR3 is CASSEGIRLNTDTQYF. The DNA for the CDR3 is TGTGCCAGCAGTGAAGGTATTAGACTTAACACAGATACGCAGTATTTT.

The V call is TRBV30, the J call TRBJ2-3, with 10 positions matching TRBD2. This CDR3 spans 14 amino acids. The germline V gene encodes CDR1 GTSNPN and CDR2 SVGIG (reference sequence). The ends lost 2 bases at V and 5 bases at J; junction bases unmatched: 4. The CDR3 loop reads CAWSSRLAGDTQYF. The CDR3 coding sequence is TGTGCCTGGAGTTCCCGACTAGCGGGAGATACGCAGTATTTT.

The chain recombines TRBV11-3 with TRBJ2-7; D ambiguous. Deletions cut 4 bases from V and 3 bases from J, with 10 bases between. In germline, CDR1 is SGHNT, CDR2 YENEEA. This CDR3 region has 13 residues. Written as DNA, the CDR3 is TGTGCCAGCAGCTACGCGGCTGTCTACGAGCAGTACTTC. Translated, it gives CASSYAAVYEQYF. The entire variable domain, with the rest obtained from reference TRBV11-3 and TRBJ2-7, is as follows: EAGVVQSPRYKIIEKKQPVAFWCNPISGHNTLYWYLQNLGQGPELLIRYENEEAVDDSQLPKDRFSAERLKGVDSTLKIQPAELGDSAVYLCASSYAAVYEQYFGPGTRLTVT.

The chain links TRBV3-1 (or the pseudogene TRBV3-2) to TRBJ2-1, with TRBD2 matching 7 bases. J lost 7 bases, V lost 4 bases, and 7 bases had no gene match. Looked up from germline, CDR1 is LGHDT and CDR2 is YNNKEL (reference sequence). This CDR3 is 14 amino acids long. This chain's CDR3 is CASSPSGEGNEQFF. CDR3 nucleotides: TGTGCCAGCAGCCCGAGCGGGGAGGGAAATGAGCAGTTCTTC.

The gene calls are TRBV12-3 or TRBV12-4 and TRBJ2-1; 9 nucleotides align to TRBD2. This CDR3 is 12 amino acids long. J was trimmed by 13 bases and V by 6 bases; bases with no gene match: 7. The CDR3 DNA reads TGTGCCAGCAGATTTAGCGGGGGTGTTCAGTTCTTC. It codes for CASRFSGGVQFF.

V usage is TRBV6-5 and J usage is TRBJ2-7; TRBD2 is a possible D gene (6 bases). Germline V gene lookup returns CDR1 MNHEY and CDR2 SVGAGI. Trimming pared 7 bases from V and 4 bases from J, leaving 17 bases between. CDR3 length: 14 residues. CDR3 DNA sequence: TGTGCCAGCACCCTCGGGGGAGAGTCGTACGAGCAGTACTTC. Encoded protein: CASTLGGESYEQYF.

This chain connects TRBV6-5 to TRBJ1-1; D ambiguous. This CDR3 has 13 residues. V was clipped by 8 bases and J by 3 bases, with 13 bases between them. The germline V gene has CDR1 MNHEY and CDR2 SVGAGI. DNA of the CDR3: TGTGCCAGCCAAGTCCTGAGGGACACTGAAGCTTTCTTT. Amino acids: CASQVLRDTEAFF.

The V and J genes are TRBV5-5 and TRBJ1-2; D is unclear. V lost 7 bases and J lost 0, with 4 bases in between. This CDR3 has 11 residues. The V gene's germline CDR1 is SGHKS and CDR2 YYEKEE (reference sequence). For the CDR3, the DNA is TGTGCCAGCTCGGCTAACTATGGCTACACCTTC. Its protein product is CASSANYGYTF. The whole variable domain, remainder taken from reference TRBV5-5 and TRBJ1-2, is DAGVTQSPTHLIKTRGQQVTLRCSPISGHKSVSWYQQVLGQGPQFIFQYYEKEERGRGNFPDRFSARQFPNYSSELNVNALLLGDSALYLCASSANYGYTFGSGTRLTVV.

The CDR3 DNA is TGTGCCAGCAGTCCGACGACTAGCCCCAGGCGCAATGAGCAGTTCTTC. Protein: CASSPTTSPRRNEQFF. The rearrangement uses TRBV25-1 and TRBJ2-1; 7 nucleotides agree with TRBD2. The germline gives CDR1 MGHDK, CDR2 SYGVNS. Trimming at V came to 5 bases and at J to 6 bases, leaving 13 bases not matched to a gene. The CDR3 totals 16 residues. The complete variable domain, with remaining parts taken from reference TRBV25-1 and TRBJ2-1, reads EADIYQTPRYLVIGTGKKITLECSQTMGHDKMYWYQQDPGMELHLIHYSYGVNSTEKGDLSSESTVSRIRTEHFPLTLESARPSHTSQYLCASSPTTSPRRNEQFFGPGTRLTVL.

The J gene is TRBJ2-1, the V gene TRBV10-3, with 9 bases fitting TRBD2. The junction had 4 bases not matched to a gene; V was cut back by 8 bases and J by 5 bases. This CDR3 has 13 amino acids. Germline-derived CDR1 and CDR2 are ENHRY and SYGVKD. Here the CDR3 reads CAIASGVNNEQFF. As DNA, the CDR3 is TGTGCCATCGCTAGCGGGGTCAACAATGAGCAGTTCTTC.

The rearrangement uses TRBV5-8 and TRBJ2-3; a weak D match, TRBD2 (5 bases). V was cut by 4 bases and J by 3 bases, with 12 bases left in between. The CDR3 is 14 amino acids. Germline CDR1 is SGHTS and CDR2 is YDEGEE. The CDR3 reads CASSGYGETDTQYF. The CDR3 nucleotides are TGTGCCAGCAGCGGGTACGGGGAGACAGATACGCAGTATTTT.

The CDR3 DNA follows: TGTGCCAGCAGCCTCCAGGGTCGTGGTGAAGCTTTCTTT. This gives the protein CASSLQGRGEAFF. The chain carries TRBV11-3 and TRBJ1-1; D is possibly TRBD1 (5 bases). Germline-derived CDR1 and CDR2 are SGHNT and YENEEA. V was clipped by 5 bases and J by 7 bases, with 14 bases between them. The CDR3 runs to 13 residues.

As regards this clone: Other DNA sequences in the sample encode the same CDR3. The chain uses TRBV9 and TRBJ1-1; D perhaps matches TRBD1 (5 bases). Per the germline V gene, CDR1 is SGDLS and CDR2 is YYNGEE. The CDR3 consists of 14 residues. The germline V and J ends were trimmed by 2 bases and 5 bases, with 13 bases remaining between them. The CDR3 loop reads CASSVGPGGTEAFF. For the CDR3, the DNA is TGTGCCAGCAGCGTGGGACCGGGAGGTACTGAAGCTTTCTTT.

The chain recombines TRBV2 with TRBJ2-5, with TRBD2 matching 12 bases. In germline, CDR1 is SNHLY, CDR2 FYNNEI. V shed 3 bases, J shed 7 bases, and the junction held 3 bases outside the gene matches. The length of the CDR3 is 14 residues. The CDR3, as DNA: TGTGCCAGCAGTGATCTAGCGGGAGGGGGGACCCAGTACTTC. Its translation: CASSDLAGGGTQYF.